This entry is about one T cell receptor beta chain. The sample is drawn from a study of spatial heterogeneity in lung cancer. Overall study: Raw reads showed each unique TCR and UMI combination turning up more than ten times on average.

In TCRdb, the 5' RACE reads were re-called with MiXCR into one record per CDR3 protein. The table records 65,000 to 85,000 distinct CDR3 sequences, about 20% of them present only once. Germline V CDR1 and CDR2: SGHRS, YFSETQ. V lost 0 bases to trimming and J lost 2 bases; unmatched junction nucleotides: 6. The CDR3 is 16 amino acids. Time point specified: sample taken at primary tumor resection. Frozen PBMC, nontumor lung or tumor provided whole RNA, which was sequenced unsorted. Samples were obtained from 65 to 80 donors, all untreated early-stage non-small cell lung cancer patients. The TCR sequence derives from a male donor with early-stage non-small cell lung cancer. The chain joins TRBV5-1 to TRBJ2-3; 7 nucleotides agree with TRBD2. The material was PBMCs, obtained at surgery. The CDR3 reads CASSLALADYTDTQYF. The CDR3 DNA reads TGCGCCAGCAGCTTGGCTCTAGCGGATTACACAGATACGCAGTATTTT.